A selection of T cell receptor beta chains follows, all from one sample in a study of T cell responses to AZD1222 COVID-19 vaccine. Data came from immunoSEQ multiplex PCR; TCRdb stores just in-frame clones and leaves some out. The profile shows around 99,000 clones, 75% to 90% of them singletons. The sample was peripheral blood, taken on day 0 of AZD1222 vaccination. The receptors come from an adult in good health. CDR3s include the opening cysteine and the closing phenylalanine or tryptophan. D genes are given only for firm matches. Expanded clones are given a class, and other clones once, few, many or no size at all.

clone_size	v_call	j_call	d_call	cdr3_aa	cdr3_nt
NA	TRBV9	TRBJ2-1	NA	CASSAQSPLSNEQFF	TGTGCCAGCAGCGCCCAGTCTCCTCTCTCCAATGAGCAGTTCTTC
once	TRBV9	TRBJ1-2	TRBD1	CASSPGQDRRYGYTF	TGTGCCAGCAGCCCCGGACAGGATCGTCGGTATGGCTACACCTTC
NA	TRBV5-1	TRBJ1-5	NA	CASSLNGGENQPQHF	TGCGCCAGCAGCTTGAACGGGGGGGAAAATCAGCCCCAGCATTTT
NA	TRBV6-2/TRBV6-3	TRBJ1-2	NA	CASSRTYGYTF	TGTGCCAGCAGTCGGACGTATGGCTACACCTTC
NA	TRBV20-1	TRBJ1-2	NA	CSAPQGLGYTF	TGCAGTGCTCCACAGGGATTGGGCTACACCTTC
NA	TRBV24-1	TRBJ1-1	NA	CATSVHSLGAFF	TGTGCCACCAGTGTTCATTCGTTGGGAGCTTTCTTT
once	TRBV12-3/TRBV12-4	TRBJ2-5	NA	CASSSTSETQYF	TGTGCCAGCAGTTCCACATCGGAGACCCAGTACTTC
NA	TRBV7-8	TRBJ2-1	TRBD2	CASSLAVAGLLHNEQFF	TGTGCCAGCAGCTTAGCCGTAGCGGGACTCCTCCACAATGAGCAGTTCTTC
NA	TRBV11-2	TRBJ1-1	TRBD1	CASSLDSGGTEAFF	TGTGCCAGCAGCTTAGACTCAGGGGGAACTGAAGCTTTCTTT
NA	TRBV7-9	TRBJ2-5	TRBD2	CASSVAGQETQYF	TGTGCCAGCAGCGTAGCGGGACAAGAGACCCAGTACTTC
NA	TRBV7-2	TRBJ2-1	TRBD2	CASSLELAGGYEQFF	TGTGCCAGCAGCTTAGAACTAGCGGGAGGGTATGAGCAGTTCTTC
NA	TRBV5-6	TRBJ1-6	NA	CASSPGTNSPLHF	TGTGCCAGCAGCCCTGGAACAAATTCACCCCTCCACTTT
NA	TRBV4-1	TRBJ1-5	TRBD1	CASSQRTGSNQPQHF	TGCGCCAGCAGCCAGAGGACAGGAAGCAATCAGCCCCAGCATTTT
NA	TRBV6-5	TRBJ1-2	NA	CASSYSTLMRYTF	TGTGCCAGCAGTTACTCGACTCTTATGCGCTACACCTTC
NA	TRBV30	TRBJ1-6	TRBD1	CAWGTGLDSPLHF	TGTGCCTGGGGGACAGGGCTCGATTCACCCCTCCACTTT
NA	TRBV19	TRBJ1-1	NA	CATLGRGANTEAFF	TGTGCCACCCTAGGGCGGGGGGCGAACACTGAAGCTTTCTTT
NA	TRBV5-4	TRBJ2-7	TRBD2	CASSLGGGGPSHEQYF	TGTGCCAGCAGCTTGGGGGGGGGAGGGCCTTCCCACGAGCAGTACTTC
NA	TRBV19	TRBJ1-1	NA	CASSLDRRYTEAFF	TGTGCCAGTAGTCTAGACCGACGATACACTGAAGCTTTCTTT
few	TRBV27	TRBJ2-7	TRBD2	CASSFPGTSFYEQYF	TGTGCCAGCAGTTTTCCCGGGACTAGCTTCTACGAGCAGTACTTC
NA	TRBV5-1	TRBJ1-2	TRBD1	CASSLVGQGGYTF	TGCGCCAGCAGCTTGGTAGGACAGGGAGGCTACACCTTC
NA	TRBV10-2	TRBJ2-5	NA	CASSDWAGSETQYF	TGCGCCAGCAGTGACTGGGCAGGGAGCGAGACCCAGTACTTC
NA	TRBV10-3	TRBJ2-7	NA	CAISGSEGRDSYEQYF	TGTGCCATCAGTGGGTCCGAGGGACGGGACTCCTACGAGCAGTACTTC
NA	TRBV7-9	TRBJ2-5	NA	CASSLYGDPETQYF	TGTGCCAGCAGCTTATACGGCGACCCAGAGACCCAGTACTTC
NA	TRBV27	TRBJ1-4	NA	CASSLTGLGEKLFF	TGTGCCAGCAGTTTAACAGGGTTGGGTGAAAAACTGTTTTTT
NA	TRBV27	TRBJ2-3	NA	CASSTPSVDTQYF	TGTGCCAGCAGTACCCCTAGTGTTGATACGCAGTATTTT
NA	TRBV18	TRBJ2-7	NA	CASSPRLAATTYEQYF	TGTGCCAGCTCACCACGTCTGGCGGCCACGACCTACGAGCAGTACTTC
NA	TRBV5-1	TRBJ1-4	TRBD1	CASSGSTGGGEKLFF	TGCGCCAGCAGCGGATCGACAGGGGGAGGTGAAAAACTGTTTTTT
NA	TRBV7-2	TRBJ1-1	NA	CASSLVPGLNTEAFF	TGTGCCAGCAGCTTAGTCCCGGGTTTGAACACTGAAGCTTTCTTT
NA	TRBV4-3	TRBJ1-1	NA	CASSQALDPGIAFF	TGCGCCAGCAGCCAAGCTCTTGACCCCGGAATAGCTTTCTTT
NA	TRBV23-1	TRBJ2-5	TRBD1	CASSHRGRLQDNHRETQYF	TGCGCCAGCAGCCACAGGGGAAGATTACAGGACAATCACCGGGAGACCCAGTACTTC
NA	TRBV6-5	TRBJ1-1	NA	CASRPRALNPEAFF	TGTGCCAGCAGGCCCAGGGCCTTGAATCCTGAAGCTTTCTTT
NA	TRBV7-3	TRBJ2-5	NA	CASSRGSRGETQYF	TGTGCCAGCTCTCGAGGCTCCCGAGGGGAGACCCAGTACTTC
NA	TRBV12-3/TRBV12-4	TRBJ1-4	NA	CATHRGGNEKLFF	TGTGCCACCCATCGGGGGGGAAATGAAAAACTGTTTTTT
NA	TRBV24-1	TRBJ2-7	NA	CATSRGDLRYEQYF	TGTGCCACCAGTAGGGGGGATTTAAGGTACGAGCAGTACTTC
NA	TRBV5-5	TRBJ1-2	TRBD1	CASSLWGTGGADGYTF	TGTGCCAGCAGCTTGTGGGGGACAGGGGGCGCTGATGGCTACACCTTC
NA	TRBV28	TRBJ2-2	TRBD2	CASLAGVGAGELFF	TGTGCCAGCCTAGCGGGAGTGGGGGCCGGGGAGCTGTTTTTT
NA	TRBV29-1	TRBJ1-1	TRBD1	CSADRVNTEAFF	TGCAGCGCAGACAGGGTTAACACTGAAGCTTTCTTT
NA	TRBV7-2	TRBJ2-2	TRBD2	CASSLRVGAGGTGELFF	TGTGCCAGCAGCTTACGGGTCGGGGCGGGAGGCACCGGGGAGCTGTTTTTT
few	TRBV11-2	TRBJ1-3	NA	CASSSGVLSGNTIYF	TGTGCCAGCAGCTCTGGTGTCCTCTCTGGAAACACCATATATTTT
NA	TRBV15	TRBJ2-5	TRBD2	CATSGPLAGWETQYF	TGTGCCACCAGCGGCCCGCTAGCGGGGTGGGAGACCCAGTACTTC
NA	TRBV7-2	TRBJ1-5	NA	CASSLIDNQPQHF	TGTGCCAGCAGCCTAATTGACAATCAGCCCCAGCATTTT
NA	TRBV6-5	TRBJ2-1	NA	CASSYGPGSYNEQFF	TGTGCCAGCAGTTACGGCCCAGGGAGCTACAATGAGCAGTTCTTC
NA	TRBV7-3	TRBJ1-2	NA	CASSPFVGTIYGYTF	TGTGCCAGCAGCCCCTTCGTGGGGACTATCTATGGCTACACCTTC
once	TRBV10-2	TRBJ2-3	NA	CASSEFEGTQYF	TGCGCCAGCAGTGAGTTCGAGGGTACGCAGTATTTT
few	TRBV4-2	TRBJ1-2	NA	CASSQERDRDYGYTF	TGTGCCAGCAGCCAAGAGAGAGACAGAGACTATGGCTACACCTTC
once	TRBV5-1	TRBJ1-1	NA	CASSPEGAGAAFF	TGCGCCAGCAGCCCGGAAGGGGCCGGTGCAGCTTTCTTT
NA	TRBV27	TRBJ1-2	NA	CASSLSTLGHGYTF	TGTGCCAGCAGTTTATCGACTTTGGGGCATGGCTACACCTTC
NA	TRBV5-4	TRBJ2-1	NA	CASSTQGGPGNEQFF	TGTGCCAGCAGCACCCAGGGTGGTCCTGGGAATGAGCAGTTCTTC
NA	TRBV5-1	TRBJ1-6	TRBD1	CASSLSPGQKNSPLHF	TGCGCCAGCAGCTTGTCCCCGGGACAGAAGAATTCACCCCTCCACTTT
NA	TRBV4-3	TRBJ1-6	TRBD1	CASSLQTGGNSPLHF	TGCGCCAGCAGCCTCCAGACAGGGGGCAATTCACCCCTCCACTTT
few	TRBV29-1	TRBJ2-7	NA	CSVALGAYEQYF	TGCAGCGTTGCGCTGGGGGCTTACGAGCAGTACTTC
NA	TRBV25-1	TRBJ1-2	NA	CASSEFIGQPYGYTF	TGTGCCAGCAGTGAATTTATAGGACAGCCTTATGGCTACACCTTC
NA	TRBV27	TRBJ1-6	TRBD1	CASTDRGSSYNSPLHF	TGTGCCAGCACCGACAGGGGGAGCTCCTATAATTCACCCCTCCACTTT
NA	TRBV2	TRBJ1-2	NA	CASSEELIMGYTF	TGTGCCAGCAGTGAAGAACTAATAATGGGCTACACCTTC
NA	TRBV5-8	TRBJ2-7	NA	CASSLGPGVHF	TGTGCCAGCAGCTTGGGGCCAGGGGTTCACTTC